This entry lists 25 T cell receptor beta chains sequenced from one sample in a study of blood T cells in healthy people across ages. Primed by a sample-barcoded 5' primer and a J-beta primer mix, a second PCR proceeded for about 7 to 12 cycles. Using its own MiXCR run on the 5' RACE reads, TCRdb lists one record per CDR3 protein. The top ten clones hold over 7% of a sample with around 1,700,000 distinct CDR3 sequences, about 30% of them seen once. Sequencing was carried out using blood. The receptors were sampled from a woman aged 25 to 39 in good health.

About this clonotype itself: A read error may be the cause here, since a much bigger clone is one base away. The rearrangement joins TRBV20-1 to TRBJ1-4, with a possible D match to TRBD1 (5 bases). Germline V gives CDR1 DFQATT, CDR2 SNEGSKA (reference sequence). V was clipped by 3 bases and J by 16 bases, with 21 bases between them. The CDR3 loop spans 13 amino acids. CDR3 sequence (DNA): TGCAGTGCTAGTCCTGCCCAGGGCATCGGACGGTTTTTT. Translation gives CSASPAQGIGRFF.

J is TRBJ2-1 and V is TRBV27; D possibly corresponds to TRBD1 (5 bases). Germline V gene data show CDR1 as MNHEY and CDR2 as SMNVEV (reference sequence). The CDR3 consists of 16 residues. Trimming removed 4 bases from V and 5 bases from J, with 18 bases in between. CDR3 region: CASSSPGAIINNEQFF. The CDR3 DNA is TGTGCCAGCAGTTCCCCTGGGGCTATAATAAACAATGAGCAGTTCTTC.

In nucleotides, the CDR3 is TGTGCCAGCAGAGGGGATTTAGAGACCCAGTACTTC. Translated: CASRGDLETQYF. The rearrangement uses TRBV25-1 and TRBJ2-7, with TRBD1 as a possible D gene (5 bases). The DNA matches TRBJ2-5 better at its end, which makes the J call doubtful. The germline V gene encodes CDR1 MGHDK and CDR2 SYGVNS. The CDR3 has 12 amino acids.

Only a few counts were recorded for this clonotype. V gene TRBV20-1 combines with J gene TRBJ1-5; no clear D gene. The CDR3 loop spans 14 amino acids. The germline CDR1 and CDR2 sequences are DFQATT and SNEGSKA (reference sequence). Here the CDR3 DNA reads TGCAGCGTCTTGTCGGGCGTAAACAATCAGCCCCAGCATTTT. Protein product: CSVLSGVNNQPQHF.

This clonotype was observed a handful of times. The chain has TRBV20-1 and TRBJ1-4, with D possibly matching TRBD1 (5 bases). Trimming pared 6 bases from V and 7 bases from J, leaving 21 bases between. This CDR3 has 15 residues. The germline CDR1 and CDR2 sequences are DFQATT and SNEGSKA (reference sequence). CDR3 region: CSATLRDPGGEKLFF. The CDR3 nucleotides read TGCAGTGCCACCCTCCGGGACCCCGGGGGTGAAAAACTGTTTTTT.

The V call is TRBV20-1, the J call TRBJ1-4; a weak D match, TRBD1 (6 bases). CDR3 length: 15 residues. Trimming left V 5 bases short and J 8 bases short, with 21 bases between. Per the germline V gene, CDR1 is DFQATT and CDR2 is SNEGSKA (reference sequence). This CDR3 reads CSASNQGIPIEKLFF. The CDR3 region has the DNA TGCAGTGCTTCTAACCAGGGGATCCCAATAGAAAAACTGTTTTTT.

This clonotype was picked up a small number of times. The rearrangement joins TRBV12-3 or TRBV12-4 to TRBJ1-5; no clear D gene. V lost 5 bases, J lost 8 bases, and 10 bases lay in between. CDR3 length: 12 residues. The CDR3 coding sequence is TGTGCCAGCAGTCCTCCGGGGAAGCCCCAGCATTTT. Translation gives CASSPPGKPQHF.

This chain uses TRBV27 with TRBJ2-2; a possible D gene is TRBD1 (6 bases). This CDR3 contains 17 residues. Germline CDR1 and CDR2: MNHEY and SMNVEV (reference sequence). The V gene lost 6 bases and the J gene lost 0 bases, with 17 bases spanning the gap. This CDR3 reads CASSDRFGTSNTGELFF. In nucleotides, the CDR3 is TGTGCCAGCAGCGACCGTTTCGGGACATCGAACACCGGGGAGCTGTTTTTT.

Of note for this clonotype: This may be a read error: a much more frequent sequence differs by one nucleotide. The rearrangement uses TRBV7-2 and TRBJ2-3, with D possibly matching TRBD1 (6 bases). CDR3 length equals 12 residues. V lost 7 bases, J lost 8 bases, and 13 bases lay in between. Germline V gene lookup returns CDR1 SGHTA and CDR2 FQGNSA. The CDR3 DNA follows: TGTGCCAGCAACTGGGACACTTCTACGCAGTATTTT. Protein sequence: CASNWDTSTQYF.

The chain recombines TRBV9 with TRBJ2-7; maybe TRBD1 (6 bases). Between the trimmed V and J ends, which lost 4 bases and 2 bases, there was a span of 13 bases. The CDR3 is 14 amino acids. Germline loops: CDR1 SGDLS, CDR2 YYNGEE. The CDR3 region is CASSPTGIPYEQYF. CDR3 sequence (DNA): TGTGCCAGCAGCCCCACAGGGATCCCCTACGAGCAGTACTTC.

For this clonotype: This sequence may be a read error, since a much larger clone differs from it by one base. The rearrangement joins TRBV7-2 to TRBJ2-4; no clear D gene. CDR1 is SGHTA and CDR2 is FQGNSA in the germline V gene. CDR3 length: 12 amino acids. The CDR3 sequence is CAGSFGVPIQYF. CDR3 DNA sequence: TGTGCCGGCAGCTTCGGAGTGCCCATTCAGTACTTC.

V usage is TRBV4-3 and J usage is TRBJ1-1; unclear D gene. CDR3 length: 15 residues. V lost 4 bases and J 4 bases, leaving 16 bases between the germline ends. The germline V gene has CDR1 LGHNA and CDR2 YSLEER. CDR3 amino acids: CASSRSAVMGTEAFF. CDR3 coding DNA: TGCGCCAGCAGCCGAAGTGCGGTGATGGGCACTGAAGCTTTCTTT.

This clonotype turned up a few times. V is TRBV2 and J is TRBJ2-1, with TRBD2 matching 10 bases. The CDR3 loop spans 16 amino acids. The V gene's germline CDR1 is SNHLY and CDR2 FYNNEI. Trimming cost V 2 bases and J 9 bases; bases outside gene matches: 10. In nucleotides, the CDR3 is TGTGCCAGCAGTGAATTAACTAGCGGGGCCGACGGTGAGCAGTTCTTC. Encoded protein: CASSELTSGADGEQFF.

This clonotype was seen more than once but under ten times. This chain links TRBV6-5 with TRBJ2-5, with D perhaps given as TRBD1 or TRBD2 (5 bases each). V gave up 7 bases and J gave up 5 bases, with 14 bases separating them. CDR1 and CDR2 from the germline V gene are MNHEY and SVGAGI. This CDR3 has 13 amino acids. The CDR3 bases are TGTGCCAGCAAAAGGGACCGCGGGGAGACCCAGTACTTC. It codes for CASKRDRGETQYF.

The gene calls are TRBV28 and TRBJ2-3; the match to TRBD1 covers 7 bases. J gave up 2 bases and V 10 bases, and 6 bases lay outside the gene matches. Germline CDR1 MDHEN, CDR2 SYDVKM. The CDR3 spans 13 residues. The CDR3 sequence is CAIRQGLTDTQYF. DNA for the CDR3: TGTGCCATACGACAGGGCCTCACAGATACGCAGTATTTT.

The gene calls are TRBV9 and TRBJ1-4, with 9 bases that match TRBD1. The CDR3 totals 16 residues. The ends lost 4 bases at V and 2 bases at J; junction bases unmatched: 6. The germline CDR1 and CDR2 sequences are SGDLS and YYNGEE. The CDR3 here is CASSSSGQGTNEKLFF. The CDR3 coding sequence is TGTGCCAGCAGCTCCTCGGGACAGGGCACTAATGAAAAACTGTTTTTT.

The chain is built from TRBV6-1 and TRBJ2-4, with D possibly called TRBD1 or TRBD2 (7 bases each). V dropped 4 bases and J dropped 6 bases, with 13 bases sitting between them. This CDR3 has 14 amino acids. Per germline, CDR1 MNHNS and CDR2 SASEGT. CDR3 loop: CASSGRGGGNIQYF. In nucleotides, the CDR3 is TGTGCCAGCAGTGGCAGGGGGGGGGGAAACATTCAGTACTTC.

V is TRBV5-6 and J is TRBJ2-2, with D maybe TRBD1 (6 bases). This CDR3 is built from 16 residues. Germline V lookup: CDR1 SGHDT, CDR2 YYEEEE. V dropped 4 bases and J dropped 4 bases, with 17 bases sitting between them. Here the CDR3 DNA reads TGTGCCAGCAGCCCGCAGGGGACACGGAGCACCGGGGAGCTGTTTTTT. It codes for CASSPQGTRSTGELFF.

This clonotype was observed a few times. The chain employs TRBV20-1 and TRBJ1-2; 7 nucleotides align to TRBD1. The CDR3 length is 15 residues. Trimming at V came to 0 bases and at J to 0 bases, leaving 4 bases not matched to a gene. The V gene's germline CDR1 is DFQATT and CDR2 SNEGSKA (reference sequence). CDR3 DNA sequence: TGCAGTGCTAGAGAAGGGGGCTGGGCTAACTATGGCTACACCTTC. It encodes CSAREGGWANYGYTF.

This clonotype was counted only a few times. The chain employs TRBV4-3 and TRBJ2-3; 7 bases align to TRBD2. V shed 1 base and J 9 bases; nucleotides not matched to a gene: 13. Germline-derived CDR1 and CDR2 are LGHNA and YSLEER. CDR3 length: 16 residues. The CDR3 protein is CASSQGRRERSWTQYF. The CDR3 nucleotides are TGCGCCAGCAGCCAAGGAAGGCGGGAGAGGAGTTGGACGCAGTATTTT.

The chain couples TRBV12-3 or TRBV12-4 to TRBJ1-3; the D is unclear. This CDR3 region has 12 residues. Trimming removed 6 bases at V and 6 bases at J, with 9 bases between. CDR3 sequence: CASSDGENTIYF. CDR3 in DNA: TGTGCCAGCAGCGACGGGGAAAACACCATATATTTT.

This chain links TRBV20-1 with TRBJ1-1; D remains unclear. The CDR3 consists of 13 residues. Germline assignment: CDR1 DFQATT and CDR2 SNEGSKA (reference sequence). Trimming stripped 6 bases from V and 3 bases from J, with 14 bases between. The CDR3 here is CSAYTVGDTEAFF. The CDR3 DNA follows: TGCAGTGCCTACACTGTCGGGGACACTGAAGCTTTCTTT.

This clonotype was seen repeatedly, ten times or more. The chain couples TRBV7-2 to TRBJ2-5, with 9 bases aligning to TRBD2. CDR3 length equals 16 residues. Trimming cost V 0 bases and J 4 bases; bases outside gene matches: 6. Germline-derived CDR1 and CDR2 are SGHTA and FQGNSA. CDR3 region: CASSLARGRATETQYF. CDR3 nucleotides: TGTGCCAGCAGCTTAGCTCGCGGGAGGGCCACAGAGACCCAGTACTTC.

The gene calls are TRBV12-3 or TRBV12-4 and TRBJ2-3; the match to TRBD1 covers 7 bases. CDR3 length: 16 residues. With 4 bases clipped from V and 2 bases from J, the junction kept 9 bases outside the gene matches. The CDR3 reads CASSWGWDSSTDTQYF. The DNA of the CDR3 is TGTGCCAGCAGTTGGGGATGGGACAGTTCCACAGATACGCAGTATTTT.

This CDR3 is CSAKPGQGFHEQYF. The CDR3 DNA sequence: TGCAGCGCTAAACCGGGACAGGGTTTCCACGAGCAGTACTTC. The J gene is TRBJ2-7, the V gene TRBV29-1, with TRBD1 identical over 9 bases. Germline V lookup: CDR1 SQVTM, CDR2 ANQGSEA. V trimming: 7 bases; J trimming: 5 bases; junction bases outside the gene matches: 12. The CDR3 runs 14 residues.